This T cell receptor (beta chain) was sequenced in a study of blood T cell repertoires in COVID-19. While infection was still active, Seattle patients were enrolled and then followed longitudinally. V shed 3 bases and J 3 bases; nucleotides not matched to a gene: 5. Germline V lookup: CDR1 KGHSH, CDR2 LQKENI. CDR3 length: 17 amino acids. Data came from immunoSEQ multiplex PCR; TCRdb stores just in-frame clones and leaves some out. The sample shows about 170,000 clones, 84% of them seen only once. The rearrangement links TRBV18 to TRBJ1-4; TRBD1 aligns across 12 bases. This clonotype originated in a woman in her seventies with COVID-19, enrolled during active disease. Sample: peripheral blood. The CDR3 DNA follows: TGTGCCAGCTCACCTGTGGGACAGGGGGCGGCTAATGAAAAACTGTTTTTT. It encodes CASSPVGQGAANEKLFF.